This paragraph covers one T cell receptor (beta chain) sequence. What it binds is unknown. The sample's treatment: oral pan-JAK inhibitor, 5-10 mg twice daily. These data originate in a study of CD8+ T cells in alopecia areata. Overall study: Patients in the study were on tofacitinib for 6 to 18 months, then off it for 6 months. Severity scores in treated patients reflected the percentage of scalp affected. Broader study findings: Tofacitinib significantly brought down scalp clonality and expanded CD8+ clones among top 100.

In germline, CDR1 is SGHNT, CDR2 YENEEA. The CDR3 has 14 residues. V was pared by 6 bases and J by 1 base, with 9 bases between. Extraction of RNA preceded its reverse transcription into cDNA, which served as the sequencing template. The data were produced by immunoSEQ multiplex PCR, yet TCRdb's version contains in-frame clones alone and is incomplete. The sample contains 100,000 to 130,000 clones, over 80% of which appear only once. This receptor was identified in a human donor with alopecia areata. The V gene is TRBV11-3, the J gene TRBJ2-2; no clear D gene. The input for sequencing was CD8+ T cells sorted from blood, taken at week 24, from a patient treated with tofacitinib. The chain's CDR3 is CASRGRGNTGELFF. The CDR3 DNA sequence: TGTGCCAGCAGAGGACGTGGGAACACCGGGGAGCTGTTTTTT. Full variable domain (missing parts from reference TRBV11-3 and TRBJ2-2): EAGVVQSPRYKIIEKKQPVAFWCNPISGHNTLYWYLQNLGQGPELLIRYENEEAVDDSQLPKDRFSAERLKGVDSTLKIQPAELGDSAVYLCASRGRGNTGELFFGEGSRLTVL.